Sequencing of this TCR beta chain was carried out in a study of cytomegalovirus exposure and HLA in healthy donors. Study-level background: Most donors, 70% to 85% of approximately 400 genotyped, fell in the Caucasian-associated ancestry cluster.

Trimming removed 5 bases from V and 3 bases from J; junction bases left unmatched: 4. Germline lookup yields CDR1 MNHNS and CDR2 SASEGT. This CDR3 is built from 15 residues. Study outcomes and limitations: It was around 160 TCR beta chains that were listed as cytomegalovirus-associated.

The PCR used 60 Vbeta and 13 Jbeta primers. Clones were read by immunoSEQ multiplex PCR, and TCRdb kept only the in-frame ones, dropping some. The table includes 45,000 to 65,000 clones, nearly 85% detected once. Samples came from healthy bone marrow donors. This clone was detected only once. The antigen is unknown. This sequence joins TRBV6-1 and TRBJ2-1, with 10 bases lining up with TRBD2. Sequencing was done on a sample of PBMCs. The receptor comes from a man younger than 40 in good health and CMV-seronegative. The CDR3: CASSSRTSGYNEQFF. The CDR3 DNA follows: TGTGCCAGCAGTTCGAGGACTAGCGGCTACAATGAGCAGTTCTTC.